The next 22 T cell receptor beta chains were all read from a single sample in a study of T cell repertoires in cytomegalovirus infection. The antigens these receptors bind are not known. TCRdb reprocessed the reads via MiXCR and lists one record per CDR3 protein. This sample has about 500,000 distinct CDR3 sequences, with 30% to 40% found just once. The starting material was cultured PBMCs, obtained from culture after CMV antigen stimulation. The receptor set was obtained from a human donor in good health (CMV status not recorded). Some clones in this sample may be carry-over from other donors' samples.

The sample holds a few counts of this clonotype. This chain links TRBV12-3 or TRBV12-4 with TRBJ2-7, with TRBD2 matching 9 bases. V was clipped by 6 bases and J by 5 bases; unmatched bases: 5. The CDR3 is 13 residues long. CDR3 loop: CASSQWTSDEQYF. As DNA, the CDR3 is TGTGCCAGCAGCCAATGGACTAGCGACGAGCAGTACTTC.

This clonotype has a count of ten or more. J is TRBJ2-2 and V is TRBV7-2; D unclear. Germline assignment: CDR1 SGHTA and CDR2 FQGNSA. With 5 bases removed from V and 8 bases from J, the gap between germline ends came to 9 bases. This CDR3 is 12 amino acids long. The CDR3 sequence is CASSQSTGELFF. DNA of the CDR3: TGTGCCAGCAGCCAATCGACGGGGGAGCTGTTTTTT.

This clonotype was seen just once. This chain uses TRBV7-4 with TRBJ1-4; 8 bases fit TRBD1. Trimming at V came to 3 bases and at J to 8 bases, leaving 5 bases not matched to a gene. CDR1 and CDR2 (germline): SGHVT, SQSDAQ. The CDR3 consists of 14 residues. CDR3 region: CASSFGQGMEKLFF. In DNA form, the CDR3 reads TGTGCCAGCAGCTTCGGACAGGGTATGGAAAAACTGTTTTTT.

J is TRBJ1-1 and V is TRBV19, with TRBD1 identical over 8 bases. V gave up 5 bases and J gave up 0 bases; unmatched junction bases: 5. The CDR3 consists of 15 residues. Germline V CDR1 and CDR2: LNHDA, SQIVND (reference sequence). CDR3 amino acids: CASSAYRGVNTEAFF. The CDR3 bases are TGTGCCAGTAGTGCCTACAGGGGGGTGAACACTGAAGCTTTCTTT.

This clonotype was counted only a few times. This chain joins TRBV10-3 and TRBJ2-5; TRBD2 aligns across 7 bases. Germline V lookup: CDR1 ENHRY, CDR2 SYGVKD. CDR3 length: 13 amino acids. V shed 4 bases, J shed 5 bases, and the junction held 4 bases outside the gene matches. The DNA for the CDR3 is TGTGCCATCAGTGGGACTAGATCCGAGACCCAGTACTTC. This translates into CAISGTRSETQYF.

This clonotype was counted only a few times. The chain carries TRBV7-2 and TRBJ2-1, with D tentatively TRBD1 (5 bases). Germline loops: CDR1 SGHTA, CDR2 FQGNSA. The V gene lost 5 bases and the J gene lost 7 bases, with 18 bases spanning the gap. This CDR3 has 15 residues. The chain's CDR3 is CASSPRTHPLNEQFF. The CDR3 nucleotides are TGTGCCAGCAGCCCTAGGACACACCCGCTAAATGAGCAGTTCTTC.

This chain joins TRBV27 and TRBJ1-2; D may be TRBD1 (6 bases). The ends were cut back, 3 bases at V and 4 bases at J, with 18 bases in the middle. Germline CDR1 is MNHEY and CDR2 is SMNVEV (reference sequence). This CDR3 is 16 amino acids long. The CDR3 sequence: CASSFLAVGQTYGYTF. DNA for the CDR3: TGTGCCAGCAGTTTCTTGGCGGTAGGACAGACCTATGGCTACACCTTC.

V is TRBV7-2 and J is TRBJ1-1; the D is unclear. Trimming shortened V by 3 bases and J by 6 bases, and 8 bases separated the two germline ends. The CDR3 runs to 12 residues. Germline CDR1 is SGHTA and CDR2 is FQGNSA. CDR3 in amino acids: CASSLTISEAFF. The CDR3 region has the DNA TGTGCCAGCAGCTTGACAATTTCTGAAGCTTTCTTT.

The chain links TRBV20-1 to TRBJ2-1, with D unclear. The length of the CDR3 is 19 residues. Germline-derived CDR1 and CDR2 are DFQATT and SNEGSKA (reference sequence). Trimming stripped 2 bases from V and 7 bases from J, with 30 bases between. CDR3 DNA: TGCAGTGCTAGAACCCAACCGTTCCCTTCGGAGCAGCGCCAGAATGAGCAGTTCTTC. Amino acids: CSARTQPFPSEQRQNEQFF.

V and J are TRBV18 and TRBJ1-2, with a tentative D call TRBD1 (6 bases). Germline-derived CDR1 and CDR2 are KGHSH and LQKENI. CDR3 length: 15 amino acids. Deletions cut 2 bases from V and 3 bases from J, with 13 bases between. The CDR3 here is CASSPGQKRYYGYTF. In DNA, the CDR3 is TGTGCCAGCTCACCAGGACAGAAACGCTACTATGGCTACACCTTC.

In its sample, this clonotype was seen a few times. This sequence joins TRBV9 and TRBJ2-5; D is possibly TRBD1 (6 bases). Germline-derived CDR1 and CDR2 are SGDLS and YYNGEE. The ends were cut back, 1 base at V and 1 base at J, with 14 bases in the middle. This CDR3 contains 16 residues. The chain's CDR3 is CASSVNPDRFQETQYF. CDR3 coding DNA: TGTGCCAGCAGCGTAAATCCGGACAGATTCCAAGAGACCCAGTACTTC.

This clonotype was seen many times. The CDR3 sequence is CASSLRLAGTSTDTQYF. CDR3 DNA: TGTGCCAGCAGCTTACGACTAGCGGGTACTAGCACAGATACGCAGTATTTT. V usage is TRBV7-2 and J usage is TRBJ2-3, with 10 bases aligning to TRBD2. Trimming took 2 bases from V and 0 from J; bases not matched to a gene: 5. The CDR3 covers 17 residues. The germline CDR1 and CDR2 sequences are SGHTA and FQGNSA.

A few counts support this clonotype. V gene TRBV19 combines with J gene TRBJ1-2, with a weak D call TRBD1 (5 bases). Germline loops: CDR1 LNHDA, CDR2 SQIVND (reference sequence). This CDR3 is built from 14 residues. V was cut by 3 bases and J by 7 bases, with 15 bases left in between. The CDR3 is CASSIREGRSGYTF. The CDR3 DNA reads TGTGCCAGTAGTATTAGAGAGGGGCGATCTGGCTACACCTTC.

The CDR3 DNA follows: TGTGCCACCCACGGGCAGAGCACAGATACGCAGTATTTT. Translated: CATHGQSTDTQYF. This chain connects TRBV7-9 to TRBJ2-3; no reliable D call. The CDR3 extends over 13 amino acids. V dropped 10 bases and J dropped 0 bases, with 11 bases sitting between them. The germline CDR1 and CDR2 sequences are SEHNR and FQNEAQ (reference sequence).

This chain joins TRBV29-1 and TRBJ2-3, with 7 bases identical to TRBD1. V lost 6 bases to trimming and J lost 11 bases; unmatched junction nucleotides: 5. Germline V gene lookup returns CDR1 SQVTM and CDR2 ANQGSEA. CDR3 size: 10 residues. The DNA of the CDR3 is TGCAGCGTGACAGGGATCGGGCAGTATTTT. Protein product: CSVTGIGQYF.

This clonotype was found a few times. This sequence joins TRBV7-9 and TRBJ1-1; no definite D call. The CDR3 is 15 residues long. V dropped 0 bases and J dropped 3 bases, with 11 bases sitting between them. CDR1 is SEHNR and CDR2 is FQNEAQ in the germline V gene (reference sequence). CDR3 protein: CASSLARVGYTEAFF. The CDR3 DNA follows: TGTGCCAGCAGCTTAGCGAGGGTGGGGTACACTGAAGCTTTCTTT.

This rearrangement joins TRBV6-6 to TRBJ2-3; D unresolved. V dropped 5 bases and J dropped 4 bases, with 10 bases sitting between them. CDR3 length: 13 residues. Looked up from germline, CDR1 is MNHNY and CDR2 is SVGAGI (reference sequence). The DNA for the CDR3 is TGTGCCAGCAGTGTTGACCATCCAGATACGCAGTATTTT. This translates into CASSVDHPDTQYF.

The genes are TRBV24-1 and TRBJ1-1; D call uncertain. The CDR3 loop spans 14 amino acids. The germline V and J ends were trimmed by 7 bases and 0 bases, with 11 bases remaining between them. Germline V gene lookup returns CDR1 KGHDR and CDR2 SFDVKD. DNA of the CDR3: TGTGCCACCAGGAATAGCCGCCTGAACACTGAAGCTTTCTTT. This codes for CATRNSRLNTEAFF.

This sequence joins TRBV7-2 and TRBJ2-5; D is tentatively TRBD1 or TRBD2 (6 bases each). The CDR3 has 13 residues. V was trimmed by 9 bases and J by 5 bases, leaving 16 bases between them. The V gene's germline CDR1 is SGHTA and CDR2 FQGNSA. CDR3 sequence (DNA): TGTGCCAGTAGGGGGGCCCCGGGTGAGACCCAGTACTTC. Encoded protein: CASRGAPGETQYF.

The genes are TRBV11-3 and TRBJ1-2; 7 positions agree with TRBD1. This CDR3 is 15 amino acids long. V lost 2 bases to trimming and J lost 3 bases; unmatched junction nucleotides: 6. Germline V gene data show CDR1 as SGHNT and CDR2 as YENEEA. CDR3 sequence reads: CASSLISQGDYGYTF. Written as DNA, the CDR3 is TGTGCCAGCAGCTTAATCTCCCAGGGGGACTATGGCTACACCTTC. The variable domain in full, with the rest retrieved from reference TRBV11-3 and TRBJ1-2, is EAGVVQSPRYKIIEKKQPVAFWCNPISGHNTLYWYLQNLGQGPELLIRYENEEAVDDSQLPKDRFSAERLKGVDSTLKIQPAELGDSAVYLCASSLISQGDYGYTFGSGTRLTVV.

This clonotype was found a few times. This rearrangement joins TRBV6-5 to TRBJ2-2; D tentatively reads TRBD1 or TRBD2 (6 bases each). The CDR3 is 15 residues long. Germline CDR1 and CDR2: MNHEY and SVGAGI. V lost 10 bases and J lost 6, with 21 bases in between. CDR3: CATTWGAGWSGELFF. The CDR3 DNA reads as TGTGCCACCACCTGGGGGGCAGGGTGGTCCGGGGAGCTGTTTTTT.

The V gene is TRBV29-1, the J gene TRBJ2-7; D is ambiguous. This CDR3 is 13 amino acids long. Deletions cut 2 bases from V and 1 base from J, with 9 bases between. Germline V lookup: CDR1 SQVTM, CDR2 ANQGSEA. CDR3 sequence: CSVEHGLSYEQYF. As DNA, the CDR3 is TGCAGCGTTGAACATGGCCTTTCCTACGAGCAGTACTTC.